Sequencing of this T cell receptor beta chain was carried out in a study of Graves' ophthalmopathy and Graves' hyperthyroidism. Study-wide findings and caveats: The model predicted progression of ophthalmopathy with a sensitivity of about 68%, and its specificity was 72% to 85%. Blood samples also showed most expanded thyroid clonotypes exceeding 0.001 frequency.

Amplification of the TCR beta CDR3 regions used RNA transcripts (as template). An opening RT-PCR round employed HTBI primers and preceded a second-round multiplex PCR. In TCRdb, the multiplex PCR reads were re-called with MiXCR into one record per CDR3 protein. Of a few hundred thousand distinct CDR3 sequences listed, about 18% are singletons. The V gene's germline CDR1 is KGHDR and CDR2 SFDVKD. The CDR3 totals 17 residues. In this sample, this clonotype turned up many times. Its antigen is as yet unknown. The junction differs from germline at one of its ends, possibly a read error. This TCR was sampled from a woman younger than 35 with Graves' ophthalmopathy. The sample consisted of peripheral blood. The chain joins TRBV24-1 to TRBJ2-7, with 12 bases matching TRBD1. The CDR3 DNA reads TGTGCCACCAGTGACGGGACAGGGGGCTTAAGCTCCTGCGAGCAGTACTTC. Translating gives CATSDGTGGLSSCEQYF.